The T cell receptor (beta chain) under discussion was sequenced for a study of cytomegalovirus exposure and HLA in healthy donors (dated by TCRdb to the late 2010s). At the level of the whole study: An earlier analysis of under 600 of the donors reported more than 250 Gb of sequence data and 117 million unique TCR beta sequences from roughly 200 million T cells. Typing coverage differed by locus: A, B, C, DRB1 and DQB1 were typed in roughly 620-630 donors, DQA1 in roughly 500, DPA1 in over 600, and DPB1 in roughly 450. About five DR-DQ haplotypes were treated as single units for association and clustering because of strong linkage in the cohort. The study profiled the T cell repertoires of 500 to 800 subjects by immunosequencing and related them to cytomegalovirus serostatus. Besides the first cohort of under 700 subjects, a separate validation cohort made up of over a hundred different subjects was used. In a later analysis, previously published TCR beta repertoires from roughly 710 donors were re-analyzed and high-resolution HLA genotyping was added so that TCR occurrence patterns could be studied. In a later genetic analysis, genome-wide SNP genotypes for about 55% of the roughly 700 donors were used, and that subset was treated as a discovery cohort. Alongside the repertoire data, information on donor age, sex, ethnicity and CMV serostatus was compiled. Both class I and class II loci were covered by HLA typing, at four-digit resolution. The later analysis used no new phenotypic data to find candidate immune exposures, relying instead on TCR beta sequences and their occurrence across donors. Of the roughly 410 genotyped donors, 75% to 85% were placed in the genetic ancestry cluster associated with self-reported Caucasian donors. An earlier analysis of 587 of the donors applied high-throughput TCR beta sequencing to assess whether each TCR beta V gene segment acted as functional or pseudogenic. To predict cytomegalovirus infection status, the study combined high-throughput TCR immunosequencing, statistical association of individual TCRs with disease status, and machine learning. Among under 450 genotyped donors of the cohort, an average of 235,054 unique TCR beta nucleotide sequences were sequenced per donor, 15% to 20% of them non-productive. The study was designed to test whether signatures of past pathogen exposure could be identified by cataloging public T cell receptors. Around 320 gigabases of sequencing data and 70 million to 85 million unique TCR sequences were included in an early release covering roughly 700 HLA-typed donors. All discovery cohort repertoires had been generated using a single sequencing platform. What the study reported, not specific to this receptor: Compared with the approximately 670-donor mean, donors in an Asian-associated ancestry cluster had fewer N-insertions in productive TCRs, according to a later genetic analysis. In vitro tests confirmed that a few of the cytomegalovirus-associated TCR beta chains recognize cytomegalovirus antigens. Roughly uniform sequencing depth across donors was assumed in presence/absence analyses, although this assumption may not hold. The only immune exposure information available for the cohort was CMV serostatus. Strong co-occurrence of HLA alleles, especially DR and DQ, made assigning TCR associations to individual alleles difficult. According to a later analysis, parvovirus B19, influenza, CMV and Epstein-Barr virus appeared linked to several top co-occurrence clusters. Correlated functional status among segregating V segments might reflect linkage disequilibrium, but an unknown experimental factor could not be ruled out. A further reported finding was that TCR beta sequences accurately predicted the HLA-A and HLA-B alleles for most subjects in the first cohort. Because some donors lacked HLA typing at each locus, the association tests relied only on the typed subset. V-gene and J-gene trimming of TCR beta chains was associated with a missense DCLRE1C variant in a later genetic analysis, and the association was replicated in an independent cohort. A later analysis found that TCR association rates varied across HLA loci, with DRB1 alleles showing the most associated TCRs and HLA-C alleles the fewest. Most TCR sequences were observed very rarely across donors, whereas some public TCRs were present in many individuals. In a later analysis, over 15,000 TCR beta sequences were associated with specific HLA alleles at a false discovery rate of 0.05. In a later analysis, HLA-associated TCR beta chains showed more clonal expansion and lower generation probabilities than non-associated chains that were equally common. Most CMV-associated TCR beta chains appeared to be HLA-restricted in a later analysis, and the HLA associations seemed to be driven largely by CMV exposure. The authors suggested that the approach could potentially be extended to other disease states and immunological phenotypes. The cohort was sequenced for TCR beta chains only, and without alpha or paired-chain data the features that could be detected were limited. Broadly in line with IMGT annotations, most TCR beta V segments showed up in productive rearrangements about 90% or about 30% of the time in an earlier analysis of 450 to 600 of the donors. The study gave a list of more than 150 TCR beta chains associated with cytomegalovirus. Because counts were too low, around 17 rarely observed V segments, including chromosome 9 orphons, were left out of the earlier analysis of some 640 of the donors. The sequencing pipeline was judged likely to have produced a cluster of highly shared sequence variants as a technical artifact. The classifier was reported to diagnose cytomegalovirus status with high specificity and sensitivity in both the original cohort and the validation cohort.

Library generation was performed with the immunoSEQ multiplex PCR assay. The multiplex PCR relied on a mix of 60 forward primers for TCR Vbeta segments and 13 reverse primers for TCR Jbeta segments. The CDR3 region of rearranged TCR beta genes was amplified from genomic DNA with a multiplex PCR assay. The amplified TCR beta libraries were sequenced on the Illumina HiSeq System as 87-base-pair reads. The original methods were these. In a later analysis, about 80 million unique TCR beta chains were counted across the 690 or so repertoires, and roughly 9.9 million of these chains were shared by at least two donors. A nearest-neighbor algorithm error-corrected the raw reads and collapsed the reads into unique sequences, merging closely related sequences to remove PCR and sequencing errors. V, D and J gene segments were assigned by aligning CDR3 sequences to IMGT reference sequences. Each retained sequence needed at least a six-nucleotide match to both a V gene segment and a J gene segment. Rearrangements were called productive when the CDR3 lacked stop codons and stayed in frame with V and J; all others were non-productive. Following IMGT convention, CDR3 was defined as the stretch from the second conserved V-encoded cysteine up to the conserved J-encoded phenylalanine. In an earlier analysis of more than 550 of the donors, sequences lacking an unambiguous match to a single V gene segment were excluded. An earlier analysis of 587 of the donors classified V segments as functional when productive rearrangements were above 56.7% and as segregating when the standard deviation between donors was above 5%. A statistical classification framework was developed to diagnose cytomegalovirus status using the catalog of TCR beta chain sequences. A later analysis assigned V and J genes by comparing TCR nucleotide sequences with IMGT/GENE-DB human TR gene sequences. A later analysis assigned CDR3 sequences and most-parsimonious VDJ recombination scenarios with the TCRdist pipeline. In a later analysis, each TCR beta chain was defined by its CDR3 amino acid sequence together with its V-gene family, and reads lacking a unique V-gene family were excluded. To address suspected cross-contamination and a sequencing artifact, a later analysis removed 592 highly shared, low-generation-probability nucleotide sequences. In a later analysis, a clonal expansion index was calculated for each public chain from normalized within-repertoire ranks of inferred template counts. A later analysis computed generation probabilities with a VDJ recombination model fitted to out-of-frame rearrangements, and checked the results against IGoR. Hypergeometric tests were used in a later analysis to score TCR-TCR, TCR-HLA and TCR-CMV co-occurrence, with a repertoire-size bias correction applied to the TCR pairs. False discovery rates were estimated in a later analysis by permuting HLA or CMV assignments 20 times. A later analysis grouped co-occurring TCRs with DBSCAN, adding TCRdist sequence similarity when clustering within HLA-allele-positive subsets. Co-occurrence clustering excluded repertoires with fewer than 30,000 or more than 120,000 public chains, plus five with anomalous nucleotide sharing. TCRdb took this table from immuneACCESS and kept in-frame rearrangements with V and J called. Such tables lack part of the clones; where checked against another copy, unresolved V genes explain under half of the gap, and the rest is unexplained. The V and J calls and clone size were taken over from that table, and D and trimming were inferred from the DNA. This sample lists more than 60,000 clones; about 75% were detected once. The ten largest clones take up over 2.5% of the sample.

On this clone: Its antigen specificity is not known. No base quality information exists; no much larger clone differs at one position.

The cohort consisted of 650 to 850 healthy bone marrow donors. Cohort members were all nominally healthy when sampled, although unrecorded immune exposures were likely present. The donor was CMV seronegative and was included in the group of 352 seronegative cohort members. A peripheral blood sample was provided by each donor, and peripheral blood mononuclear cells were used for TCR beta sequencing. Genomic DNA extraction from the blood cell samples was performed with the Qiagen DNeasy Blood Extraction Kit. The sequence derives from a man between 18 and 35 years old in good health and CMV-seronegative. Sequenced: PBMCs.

The CDR3 region reads CASSLAGGAHNEQFF. The base sequence is TGTGCCAGCAGCTTAGCAGGGGGGGCCCACAATGAGCAGTTCTTC. The V gene is TRBV7-9 and the J gene is TRBJ2-1; a tentative D match to TRBD2 spans 7 bases. The CDR3 spans 15 residues, from the cysteine through the phenylalanine. Only CDR3 DNA is held: 45 bases, read in frame from base 1. Trimming at the junction amounts to 0 bases on V and 5 bases on J, and the germline ends lie 11 bases apart. The germline V gene (reference sequence) gives CDR1 as SEHNR and CDR2 as FQNEAQ.